This T cell receptor (beta chain) was found in a study of OX40 agonist ivuxolimab in advanced cancers. In the study overall: Patients in the trial were receiving intravenous ivuxolimab every 2 weeks, at doses of 0.01 to 10 mg/kg. The group had a mean age of around 60 years, ranged from roughly 20 to 79, and was roughly 83% male.

V lost 1 base and J lost 8; bases outside the gene matches: 13. This CDR3 comprises 19 residues. Per germline, CDR1 MGHRA and CDR2 YSYEKL. Here immunoSEQ multiplex PCR was the method, and the copy in TCRdb shows in-frame clones only, minus some. The data hold tens of thousands of clones, with about four fifths observed a single time. About this clone: Its target is unknown.

Study-level findings and limits: The study observed clonal expansion of CD4+ and CD8+ blood T cells by week 6 at 0.1 to 3.0 mg/kg. Expanded clones tended on average to be more numerous among CD8+ T cells than CD4+.

This clonotype was sampled from an adult with an advanced solid tumor such as melanoma, head and neck, liver or kidney cancer. The starting material was CD4+ or CD8+ T cells sorted from blood, obtained in a trial of the OX40 agonist ivuxolimab. The chain has TRBV4-1 and TRBJ1-6, with TRBD1 identical over 11 bases. As DNA, the CDR3 is TGCGCCAGCAGCCAAGTCCCCCCCGGGACAGGGGGGTTTGATTCACCCCTCCACTTT. The encoded protein is CASSQVPPGTGGFDSPLHF.